The present T cell receptor beta chain was sequenced within a study of CD8+ T cells in alopecia areata. Study-level background: Tofacitinib lasted 6 to 18 months, then 6 months off drug.

Findings and caveats of the study: Higher clonality and more expanded CD8+ clones appeared in lesional than normal scalp. Patients shared TCRs less clearly than mice did, possibly owing to HLA.

As for this clone: As yet, its antigen is unknown.

Following extraction, RNA underwent reverse transcription to cDNA, which served as the sequencing template. Some clones are missing from TCRdb's copy, which holds only in-frame ones; the method was immunoSEQ multiplex PCR. This table holds 160,000 or so clones, less than 75% found once. Individuals with alopecia areata gave both lesional scalp punch biopsies and peripheral blood for collection. The sequence derives from a human donor with alopecia areata. The sequences come from CD8+ T cells sorted from blood, collected at week 0.

For the CDR3, the DNA is TGCGCCAGCAGCCAGTCTCCTAGTGAAGAGCAGTTCTTC. Protein product: CASSQSPSEEQFF. This rearrangement joins TRBV4-1 to TRBJ2-1; D is unresolved. Per germline, CDR1 MGHRA and CDR2 YSYEKL. The CDR3 has 13 residues. Trimming removed 3 bases at V and 10 bases at J, with 13 bases between.